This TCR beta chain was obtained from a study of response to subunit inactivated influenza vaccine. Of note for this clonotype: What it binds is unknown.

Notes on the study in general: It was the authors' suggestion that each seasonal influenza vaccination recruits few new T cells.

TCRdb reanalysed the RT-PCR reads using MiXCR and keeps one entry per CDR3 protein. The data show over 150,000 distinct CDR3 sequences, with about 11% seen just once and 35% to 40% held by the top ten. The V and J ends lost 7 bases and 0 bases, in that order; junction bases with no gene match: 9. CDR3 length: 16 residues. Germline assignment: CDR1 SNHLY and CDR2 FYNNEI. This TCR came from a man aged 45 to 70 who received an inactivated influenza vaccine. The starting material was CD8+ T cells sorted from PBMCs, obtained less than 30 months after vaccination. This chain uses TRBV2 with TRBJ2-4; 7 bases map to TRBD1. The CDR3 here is CASMGTDELAKNIQYF. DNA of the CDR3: TGTGCCAGCATGGGGACAGATGAGCTAGCCAAAAACATTCAGTACTTC. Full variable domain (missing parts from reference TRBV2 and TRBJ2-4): EPEVTQTPSHQVTQMGQEVILRCVPISNHLYFYWYRQILGQKVEFLVSFYNNEISEKSEIFDDQFSVERPDGSNFTLKIRSTKLEDSAMYFCASMGTDELAKNIQYFGAGTRLSVL.